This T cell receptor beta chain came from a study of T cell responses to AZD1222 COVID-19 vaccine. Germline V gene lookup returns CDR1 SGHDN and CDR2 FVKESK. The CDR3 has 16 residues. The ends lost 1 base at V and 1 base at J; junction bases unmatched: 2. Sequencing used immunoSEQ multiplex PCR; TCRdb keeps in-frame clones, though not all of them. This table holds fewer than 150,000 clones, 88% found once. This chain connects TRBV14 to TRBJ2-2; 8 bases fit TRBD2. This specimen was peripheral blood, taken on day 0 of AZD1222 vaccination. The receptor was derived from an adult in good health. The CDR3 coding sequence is TGTGCCAGCAGCCAAGTCGGGGGGGTGAACACCGGGGAGCTGTTTTTT. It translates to CASSQVGGVNTGELFF.